This T cell receptor (beta chain) was profiled in a study of OX40 agonist ivuxolimab in advanced cancers. About the research overall: From about 23 to 85 years was the age range, with a mean of 60 years, and around 83% were male.

The CDR3 has 15 residues. CDR1 is SGHRS, CDR2 YFSETQ, per germline. V was shortened by 6 bases and J by 9 bases, with 24 bases between the two germline ends. Produced via immunoSEQ multiplex PCR; TCRdb's table is partial and in-frame only. The sample holds some 57,000 clones, roughly four fifths seen once. Here the sequenced sample was CD4+ or CD8+ T cells sorted from blood, taken in a trial of the OX40 agonist ivuxolimab. This TCR derives from an adult with an advanced solid tumor such as melanoma, head and neck, liver or kidney cancer. V usage is TRBV5-1 and J usage is TRBJ1-1, with unresolved D. The CDR3 loop is CASTPTNGEGSQAFF. Here the CDR3 DNA reads TGCGCCAGCACCCCTACCAACGGGGAAGGAAGCCAAGCTTTCTTT.